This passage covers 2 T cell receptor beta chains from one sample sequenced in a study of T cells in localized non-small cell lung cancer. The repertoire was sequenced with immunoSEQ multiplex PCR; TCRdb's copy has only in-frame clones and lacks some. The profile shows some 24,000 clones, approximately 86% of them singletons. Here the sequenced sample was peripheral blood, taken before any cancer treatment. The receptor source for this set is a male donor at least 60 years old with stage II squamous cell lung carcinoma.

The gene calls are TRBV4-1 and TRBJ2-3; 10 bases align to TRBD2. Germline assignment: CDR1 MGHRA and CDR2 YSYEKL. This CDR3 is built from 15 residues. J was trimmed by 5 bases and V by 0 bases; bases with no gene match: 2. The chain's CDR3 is CASSQDRLAGDTQYF. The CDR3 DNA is TGCGCCAGCAGCCAAGATCGACTAGCGGGAGATACGCAGTATTTT.

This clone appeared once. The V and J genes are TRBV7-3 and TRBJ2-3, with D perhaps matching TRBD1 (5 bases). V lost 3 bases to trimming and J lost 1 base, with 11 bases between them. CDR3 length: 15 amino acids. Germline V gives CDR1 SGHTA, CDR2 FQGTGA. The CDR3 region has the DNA TGTGCCAGCAGCTTGGCAGGGCGAGGCACAGATACGCAGTATTTT. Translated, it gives CASSLAGRGTDTQYF.